This T cell receptor beta chain was captured in a study of cytomegalovirus exposure and HLA in healthy donors. It was with 60 Vbeta and 13 Jbeta primers that the PCR ran. The repertoire was sequenced with immunoSEQ multiplex PCR; TCRdb's copy has only in-frame clones and lacks some. The table includes 40,000 to 45,000 clones, around 56% detected once. This CDR3 spans 13 amino acids. The germline gives CDR1 SGHTA, CDR2 FQGNSA. V lost 5 bases, J lost 1 base, and 8 bases lay in between. The receptor was derived from a man aged 55 to 70 in good health and CMV-seronegative. The V gene is TRBV7-2, the J gene TRBJ1-1; no clear D. Sequenced material: PBMCs. The CDR3 region is CASSEQRNTEAFF. CDR3 nucleotides: TGTGCCAGCAGCGAACAGAGGAACACTGAAGCTTTCTTT.